Below, 10 T cell receptor beta chains from the same sample are listed, as sequenced in a study of cytomegalovirus exposure and HLA in healthy donors. Primers included in the PCR were 60 Vbeta and 13 Jbeta primers. Some clones are missing from TCRdb's copy, which holds only in-frame ones; the method was immunoSEQ multiplex PCR. The data contain about 240,000 clones, roughly four fifths of them singletons. Material: PBMCs. Source of these receptors: a woman aged 55-75 years in good health and CMV-seropositive.

V and J are TRBV5-1 and TRBJ2-1, with TRBD1 matching over 8 bases. This CDR3 has 16 amino acids. V shed 3 bases, J shed 5 bases, and the junction held 10 bases outside the gene matches. Germline CDR1 and CDR2: SGHRS and YFSETQ. The CDR3 nucleotides read TGCGCCAGCAGCTCCTCAGTCGACAGGGGAGACAATGAGCAGTTCTTC. This encodes CASSSSVDRGDNEQFF.

The V and J genes are TRBV5-1 and TRBJ1-1; TRBD1 might be the D (5 bases). CDR1 is SGHRS and CDR2 is YFSETQ in the germline V gene. The V and J ends lost 2 bases and 2 bases respectively, with 10 bases between them. CDR3 length equals 14 residues. The CDR3 nucleotides are TGCGCCAGCAGCTTCGGGGGTAGCAACACTGAAGCTTTCTTT. Translation gives CASSFGGSNTEAFF.

V is TRBV18 and J is TRBJ1-1; weak D call: TRBD1 (5 bases). The germline V and J ends were trimmed by 1 base and 1 base, with 7 bases remaining between them. The CDR3 length is 14 residues. The germline CDR1 and CDR2 sequences are KGHSH and LQKENI. The CDR3 reads CASSPLGGNTEAFF. CDR3 DNA: TGTGCCAGCTCACCACTGGGGGGGAACACTGAAGCTTTCTTT.

The V and J genes are TRBV9 and TRBJ2-7, with 8 nucleotides matching TRBD2. The trim removed 3 bases at V and 4 bases at J, leaving 12 bases unmatched. The CDR3 is 16 residues long. Per the germline V gene, CDR1 is SGDLS and CDR2 is YYNGEE. As DNA, the CDR3 is TGTGCCAGCAGCGCCGGGGGGGGTGGCGGAAGGTACGAGCAGTACTTC. It is translated as CASSAGGGGGRYEQYF.

V and J are TRBV7-9 and TRBJ2-3; D unresolved. Deletions cut 3 bases from V and 6 bases from J, with 13 bases between. CDR1 is SEHNR, CDR2 FQNEAQ, per germline (reference sequence). The CDR3 consists of 14 residues. In nucleotides, the CDR3 is TGTGCCAGCAGCTTCCCCTACTACCGGGATACGCAGTATTTT. This encodes CASSFPYYRDTQYF. Full variable domain (outside the CDR3, taken from reference TRBV7-9 and TRBJ2-3): DTGVSQNPRHKITKRGQNVTFRCDPISEHNRLYWYRQTLGQGPEFLTYFQNEAQLEKSRLLSDRFSAERPKGSFSTLEIQRTEQGDSAMYLCASSFPYYRDTQYFGPGTRLTVL.

The chain has TRBV19 and TRBJ2-5; 7 bases line up with TRBD1. With V trimmed by 7 bases and J by 1 base, 12 bases remained unmatched. The CDR3 consists of 16 residues. Germline CDR1 is LNHDA and CDR2 is SQIVND (reference sequence). The CDR3 region is CASTQFRGNGQETQYF. DNA of the CDR3: TGTGCCAGTACCCAATTCAGGGGGAATGGCCAAGAGACCCAGTACTTC. Together with reference TRBV19 and TRBJ2-5, the CDR3 gives the full variable domain: DGGITQSPKYLFRKEGQNVTLSCEQNLNHDAMYWYRQDPGQGLRLIYYSQIVNDFQKGDIAEGYSVSREKKESFPLTVTSAQKNPTAFYLCASTQFRGNGQETQYFGPGTRLLVL.

This chain connects TRBV5-1 to TRBJ2-7; a possible D gene is TRBD2 (6 bases). V was cut by 0 bases and J by 6 bases, with 10 bases left in between. The V gene's germline CDR1 is SGHRS and CDR2 YFSETQ. This CDR3 has 13 amino acids. The chain's CDR3 is CASSLVGGGEQYF. CDR3 nucleotides: TGCGCCAGCAGCTTGGTGGGGGGAGGCGAGCAGTACTTC.

The chain combines TRBV6-5 with TRBJ2-3, with a tentative D call TRBD1 (5 bases). Germline V gives CDR1 MNHEY, CDR2 SVGAGI. The CDR3 runs 13 residues. Deletions cut 6 bases from V and 0 bases from J, with 7 bases between. In nucleotides, the CDR3 is TGTGCCAGCAGCGACAGAAGCACAGATACGCAGTATTTT. Translated, it gives CASSDRSTDTQYF.

The gene calls are TRBV28 and TRBJ1-5, with 10 positions matching TRBD1. CDR1 MDHEN and CDR2 SYDVKM come from the germline V gene. The CDR3 loop spans 16 amino acids. V lost 2 bases and J lost 5; bases outside the gene matches: 6. The CDR3 coding sequence is TGTGCCAGCAGTTTACAATCCGGACAGGGGGATCAGCCCCAGCATTTT. It is translated as CASSLQSGQGDQPQHF.

The genes are TRBV4-2 and TRBJ2-2; a possible D gene is TRBD2 (5 bases). Trimming stripped 0 bases from V and 1 base from J, with 12 bases between. Germline values: CDR1 LGHNA, CDR2 YNFKEQ. The CDR3 loop spans 17 amino acids. CDR3: CASSQEGPGRNTGELFF. The CDR3, as DNA: TGTGCCAGCAGCCAAGAAGGCCCGGGGAGGAACACCGGGGAGCTGTTTTTT.